These 17 T cell receptor beta chains originate from one sample sequenced in a study of vaccination effects on CD4 cells after COVID-19. Antigen-specific CD4+ T cells were expanded (with viral peptide pools) by the ViraFEST assay ahead of sequencing. Following a 10-day culture, CD4+ T cells were purified. Their antigen targets remain unknown. Measured with immunoSEQ multiplex PCR; TCRdb has only the in-frame clones, and not every one. Here the sample spans 45,000 to 65,000 clones, 75% to 90% being singletons. The source material was CD4+ T cells from PBMCs cultured with HCoV-229E spike peptides, sampled before COVID-19 vaccination. The receptors shown here come from a human donor who received a COVID-19 vaccine.

The chain recombines TRBV5-4 with TRBJ2-5, with D possibly TRBD2 on 5 matching bases. V lost 3 bases and J 1 base, leaving 16 bases between the germline ends. The CDR3 loop spans 16 amino acids. The germline V gene encodes CDR1 SGHNT and CDR2 YYREEE (reference sequence). This CDR3 is CASSSSPGLVQETQYF. In DNA form, the CDR3 reads TGTGCCAGCAGCTCCTCCCCCGGACTCGTCCAAGAGACCCAGTACTTC. Based on the CDR3 plus reference TRBV5-4 and TRBJ2-5, the full variable domain is ETGVTQSPTHLIKTRGQQVTLRCSSQSGHNTVSWYQQALGQGPQFIFQYYREEENGRGNFPPRFSGLQFPNYSSELNVNALELDDSALYLCASSSSPGLVQETQYFGPGTRLLVL.

The chain employs TRBV12-3 or TRBV12-4 and TRBJ1-1; D remains unclear. This CDR3 spans 13 amino acids. V was pared by 2 bases and J by 4 bases, with 8 bases between. The CDR3 region is CASSLYRITEAFF. The CDR3 DNA reads as TGTGCCAGCAGTTTATATCGAATCACTGAAGCTTTCTTT.

This clone was detected a few times. The chain combines TRBV29-1 with TRBJ1-5; weak D call: TRBD1 (5 bases). The CDR3 extends over 14 amino acids. V was shortened by 6 bases and J by 5 bases, with 17 bases between the two germline ends. The germline gives CDR1 SQVTM, CDR2 ANQGSEA. DNA for the CDR3: TGCAGCGTGGTTGTTGGGGCTCAAGATCAGCCCCAGCATTTT. Translation gives CSVVVGAQDQPQHF.

The chain links TRBV6-5 to TRBJ1-3; no clear D gene. Germline CDR1 MNHEY, CDR2 SVGAGI. CDR3 size: 14 residues. Deletions cut 6 bases from V and 0 bases from J, with 9 bases between. The CDR3 is CASRSSSSGNTIYF. The CDR3 coding sequence is TGTGCCAGCAGATCTAGTAGCTCTGGAAACACCATATATTTT.

This clone was picked up a small number of times. The chain joins TRBV27 to TRBJ1-6, with TRBD1 matching 10 bases. The CDR3 has 14 residues. The junction had 7 bases not matched to a gene; V was cut back by 10 bases and J by 7 bases. Looked up from germline, CDR1 is MNHEY and CDR2 is SMNVEV (reference sequence). CDR3 region: CATGTGVINSPLHF. As DNA, the CDR3 is TGTGCCACCGGGACAGGGGTTATCAATTCACCCCTCCACTTT.

V gene TRBV24-1 combines with J gene TRBJ2-3; weak D call: TRBD1 (5 bases). V shed 3 bases and J shed 0 bases, with 15 bases lying between them. CDR3 length: 17 amino acids. Germline V gene lookup returns CDR1 KGHDR and CDR2 SFDVKD. The CDR3 spells CATSDLDSPSSTDTQYF. CDR3 nucleotides: TGTGCCACCAGTGATCTAGACAGCCCGTCTAGCACAGATACGCAGTATTTT.

The J gene is TRBJ1-5, the V gene TRBV11-3; D is perhaps TRBD1 (5 bases). V lost 3 bases, J lost 1 base, and 16 bases lay in between. Germline CDR1 is SGHNT and CDR2 is YENEEA. CDR3 length: 17 residues. The CDR3 DNA is TGTGCCAGCAGCTTTACCAGGCAGGGAGGGAGCAATCAGCCCCAGCATTTT. Translated: CASSFTRQGGSNQPQHF.

The rearrangement uses TRBV20-1 and TRBJ2-5; 10 nucleotides match TRBD2. CDR3 length equals 14 residues. Germline V gene lookup returns CDR1 DFQATT and CDR2 SNEGSKA (reference sequence). V shed 3 bases, J shed 2 bases, and the junction held 3 bases outside the gene matches. The chain's CDR3 is CSASKRGGQETQYF. The CDR3 DNA reads TGCAGTGCTAGTAAGCGGGGGGGACAAGAGACCCAGTACTTC.

This clone has just one count. The chain is built from TRBV6-6 and TRBJ2-7; D not resolved. The V end lost 7 bases, the J end lost 6 bases, and 16 bases lay between the germline ends. Germline V gives CDR1 MNHNY, CDR2 SVGAGI (reference sequence). This CDR3 contains 13 residues. CDR3 in amino acids: CASTRGTAGEQYV. Here the CDR3 DNA reads TGTGCCAGCACTCGAGGCACGGCAGGCGAGCAGTACGTC.

The rearrangement links TRBV7-2 to TRBJ1-2; D is possibly TRBD1 (5 bases). The CDR3 sequence is 19 residues long. In germline, CDR1 is SGHTA, CDR2 FQGNSA. Trimming took off 5 bases at V and 4 bases at J, with 29 bases between the two ends. CDR3 amino acids: CASSLRGNDWALGTYGYTF. The CDR3 DNA follows: TGTGCCAGCAGCCTTCGAGGAAACGATTGGGCCCTAGGGACCTATGGCTACACCTTC. The full variable domain, its missing parts supplied by reference TRBV7-2 and TRBJ1-2, is GAGVSQSPSNKVTEKGKDVELRCDPISGHTALYWYRQSLGQGLEFLIYFQGNSAPDKSGLPSDRFSAERTGGSVSTLTIQRTQQEDSAVYLCASSLRGNDWALGTYGYTFGSGTRLTVV.

J is TRBJ1-6 and V is TRBV27; 12 bases agree with TRBD1. Germline V gene sequence: CDR1 MNHEY, CDR2 SMNVEV (reference sequence). The CDR3 runs 17 residues. Germline trimming cut 3 bases from V and 7 bases from J; bases unmatched to any gene: 7. In DNA form, the CDR3 reads TGTGCCAGCAGTTTCCGGGACAGGGGGCTAAGCAATTCACCCCTCCACTTT. Protein sequence: CASSFRDRGLSNSPLHF.

The J gene is TRBJ1-1, the V gene TRBV2, with D possibly matching TRBD1 (6 bases). V shed 0 bases and J shed 7 bases, with 18 bases lying between them. Germline CDR1 is SNHLY and CDR2 is FYNNEI. The CDR3 runs to 16 residues. CDR3 sequence reads: CASSEATAAQGGEAFF. The DNA for the CDR3 is TGTGCCAGCAGTGAAGCTACGGCAGCCCAAGGGGGTGAAGCTTTCTTT.

This chain uses TRBV30 with TRBJ1-5, with no clear D. V was clipped by 2 bases and J by 0 bases, with 8 bases between them. Germline CDR1 reads GTSNPN; CDR2 reads SVGIG (reference sequence). This CDR3 has 14 amino acids. Written as DNA, the CDR3 is TGTGCCTGGAGTCGATATACTAGCAATCAGCCCCAGCATTTT. It specifies CAWSRYTSNQPQHF. Drawing the rest from reference TRBV30 and TRBJ1-5, the complete variable domain is SQTIHQWPATLVQPVGSPLSLECTVEGTSNPNLYWYRQAAGRGLQLLFYSVGIGQISSEVPQNLSASRPQDRQFILSSKKLLLSDSGFYLCAWSRYTSNQPQHFGDGTRLSIL.

J is TRBJ2-1 and V is TRBV28, with D possibly called TRBD1 or TRBD2 (5 bases each). The V end lost 6 bases, the J end lost 9 bases, and 12 bases lay between the germline ends. Per the germline V gene, CDR1 is MDHEN and CDR2 is SYDVKM. This CDR3 is built from 12 residues. CDR3 loop: CASSRSGREQFF. The CDR3 coding sequence is TGTGCCAGCAGCCGATCGGGACGTGAGCAGTTCTTC.

V is TRBV18 and J is TRBJ2-7; D is undetermined. Germline V CDR1 and CDR2: KGHSH, LQKENI. The CDR3 contains 14 residues. The V and J ends lost 9 bases and 2 bases respectively, with 17 bases between them. The CDR3 DNA reads as TGTGCCAGTCGGAGACCGGAGAGGACCTACGAGCAGTACGTC. Its translation is CASRRPERTYEQYV.

This clone was seen a handful of times. The chain employs TRBV19 and TRBJ2-1; TRBD1 matches 7 bases. Per the germline V gene, CDR1 is LNHDA and CDR2 is SQIVND (reference sequence). CDR3 size: 15 residues. Trimming cost V 5 bases and J 7 bases; bases outside gene matches: 11. The CDR3 DNA is TGTGCCAGTAGTGAACGACAGGGTCTTCAAAATGAGCAGTTCTTC. This codes for CASSERQGLQNEQFF.

This chain links TRBV7-9 with TRBJ1-2; maybe TRBD1 (6 bases). This CDR3 spans 12 amino acids. Germline V gives CDR1 SEHNR, CDR2 FQNEAQ (reference sequence). Trimming shortened V by 5 bases and J by 8 bases, and 12 bases separated the two germline ends. DNA of the CDR3: TGTGCCAGCAGCGAGACAGACAGGGGCTACACCTTC. This gives the protein CASSETDRGYTF.